This T cell receptor beta chain was sequenced in a study of shared clonotypes between healthy human individuals. Looking at the study overall: Researchers drew samples from a couple of women and three men aged 18 to 49. Study-level findings and limits: In general, naive subsets displayed greater estimated richness than memory subsets did. Among non-shared clonotypes, generation probabilities were lower than among those shared by all four donors.

Regarding this clone: The antigen remains undetermined.

Germline V gives CDR1 LNHDA, CDR2 SQIVND (reference sequence). V lost 5 bases, J lost 5 bases, and 9 bases lay in between. This CDR3 region has 12 residues. Profiled with immunoSEQ multiplex PCR; TCRdb holds only in-frame clones, not every one. The sample lists about 580,000 clones, roughly 98% occurring once. CD45RO-negative cells were positively selected for CCR7, leaving out terminally differentiated effector memory CD45RA+ cells. The chain links TRBV19 to TRBJ1-1, with D possibly TRBD1 on 5 matching bases. What was sequenced was naive CD8+ T cells sorted from blood. The sequence came from a man between 25 and 39 years old in good health. The CDR3 DNA is TGTGCCAGTAGTCAGGGCCAGACTGAAGCTTTCTTT. It translates to CASSQGQTEAFF.